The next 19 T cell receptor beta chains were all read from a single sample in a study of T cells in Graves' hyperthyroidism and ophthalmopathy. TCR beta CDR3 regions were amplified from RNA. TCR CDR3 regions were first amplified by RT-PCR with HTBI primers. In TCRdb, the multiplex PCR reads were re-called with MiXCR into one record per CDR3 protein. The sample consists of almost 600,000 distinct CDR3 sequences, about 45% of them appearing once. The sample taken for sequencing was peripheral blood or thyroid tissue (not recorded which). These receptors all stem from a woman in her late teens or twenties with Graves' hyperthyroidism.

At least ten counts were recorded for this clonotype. CDR3 amino acids: CASSLLREVPGEQYF. The DNA for the CDR3 is TGTGCCAGCAGCTTACTGCGGGAGGTTCCCGGGGAGCAGTACTTC. The chain links TRBV13 to TRBJ2-7, with TRBD2 matching over 8 bases. The CDR3 spans 15 residues. Looked up from germline, CDR1 is PRHDT and CDR2 is FYEKMQ (reference sequence). J lost 7 bases, V lost 2 bases, and 10 bases had no gene match.

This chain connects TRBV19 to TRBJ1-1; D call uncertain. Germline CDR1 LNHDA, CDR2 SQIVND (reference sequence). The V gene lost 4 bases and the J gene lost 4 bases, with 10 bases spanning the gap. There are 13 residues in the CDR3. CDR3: CASSKREGTEAFF. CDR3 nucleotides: TGTGCCAGTAGTAAGAGGGAGGGCACTGAAGCTTTCTTT.

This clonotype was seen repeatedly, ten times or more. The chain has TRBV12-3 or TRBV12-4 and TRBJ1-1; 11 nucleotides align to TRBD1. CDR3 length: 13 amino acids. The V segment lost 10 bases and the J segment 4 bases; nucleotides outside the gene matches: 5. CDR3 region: CAIGQGASTEAFF. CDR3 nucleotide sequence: TGTGCCATAGGACAGGGGGCAAGCACTGAAGCTTTCTTT.

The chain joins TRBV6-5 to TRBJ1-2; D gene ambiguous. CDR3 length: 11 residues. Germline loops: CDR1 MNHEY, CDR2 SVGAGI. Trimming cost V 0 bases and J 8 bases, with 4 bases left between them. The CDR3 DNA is TGTGCCAGCAGTTACTCGACGGGCTACACCTTC. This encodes CASSYSTGYTF.

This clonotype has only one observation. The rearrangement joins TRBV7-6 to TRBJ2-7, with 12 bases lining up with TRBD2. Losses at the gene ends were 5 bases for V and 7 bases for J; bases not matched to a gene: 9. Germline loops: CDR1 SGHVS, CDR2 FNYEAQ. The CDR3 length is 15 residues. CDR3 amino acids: CASSHGLAGNNEQYF. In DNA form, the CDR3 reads TGTGCCAGCAGCCACGGACTAGCGGGGAACAATGAGCAGTACTTC.

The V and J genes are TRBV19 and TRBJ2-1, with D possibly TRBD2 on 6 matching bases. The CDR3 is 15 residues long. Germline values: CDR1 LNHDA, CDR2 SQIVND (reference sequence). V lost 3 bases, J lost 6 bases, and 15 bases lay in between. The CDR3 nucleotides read TGTGCCAGTAGTATCACTAGCAGCCCCCTCAATGAGCAGTTCTTC. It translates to CASSITSSPLNEQFF. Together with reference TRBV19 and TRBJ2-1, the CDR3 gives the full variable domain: DGGITQSPKYLFRKEGQNVTLSCEQNLNHDAMYWYRQDPGQGLRLIYYSQIVNDFQKGDIAEGYSVSREKKESFPLTVTSAQKNPTAFYLCASSITSSPLNEQFFGPGTRLTVL.

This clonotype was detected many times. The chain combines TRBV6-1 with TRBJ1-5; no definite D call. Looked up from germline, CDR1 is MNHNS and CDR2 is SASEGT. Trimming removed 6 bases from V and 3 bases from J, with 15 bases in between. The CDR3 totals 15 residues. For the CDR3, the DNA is TGTGCCAGCAGACTGGGAGGGCTCGTCAATCAGCCCCAGCATTTT. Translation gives CASRLGGLVNQPQHF.

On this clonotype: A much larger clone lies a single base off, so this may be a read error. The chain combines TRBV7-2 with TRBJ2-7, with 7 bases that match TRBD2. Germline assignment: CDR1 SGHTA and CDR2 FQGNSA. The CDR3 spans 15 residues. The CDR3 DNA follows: TGTGCCAGCAGCCGTGTTACTAGCGCCGGGTGGGAGCAGAACTTC. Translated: CASSRVTSAGWEQNF.

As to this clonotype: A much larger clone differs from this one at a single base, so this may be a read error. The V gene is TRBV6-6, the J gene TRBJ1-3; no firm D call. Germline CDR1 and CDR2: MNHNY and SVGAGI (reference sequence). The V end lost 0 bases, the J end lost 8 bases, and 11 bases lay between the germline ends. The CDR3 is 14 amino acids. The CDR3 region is CASSYSGIGDTIYF. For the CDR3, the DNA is TGTGCCAGCAGTTACTCGGGGATCGGAGACACCATATATTTT.

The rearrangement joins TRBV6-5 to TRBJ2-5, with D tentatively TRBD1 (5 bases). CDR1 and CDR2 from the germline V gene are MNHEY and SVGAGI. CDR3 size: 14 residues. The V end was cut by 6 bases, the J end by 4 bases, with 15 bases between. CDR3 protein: CASSLGRVVETQYF. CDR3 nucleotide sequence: TGTGCCAGCAGCCTCGGCAGGGTGGTAGAGACCCAGTACTTC.

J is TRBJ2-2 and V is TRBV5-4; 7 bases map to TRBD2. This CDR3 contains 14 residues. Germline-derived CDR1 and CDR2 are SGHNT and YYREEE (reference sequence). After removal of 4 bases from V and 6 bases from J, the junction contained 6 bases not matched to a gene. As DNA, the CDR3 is TGTGCCAGCAGCGGCCGCGGGGGTTCCGGGGAGCTGTTTTTT. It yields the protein CASSGRGGSGELFF. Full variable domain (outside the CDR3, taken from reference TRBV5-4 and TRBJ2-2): ETGVTQSPTHLIKTRGQQVTLRCSSQSGHNTVSWYQQALGQGPQFIFQYYREEENGRGNFPPRFSGLQFPNYSSELNVNALELDDSALYLCASSGRGGSGELFFGEGSRLTVL.

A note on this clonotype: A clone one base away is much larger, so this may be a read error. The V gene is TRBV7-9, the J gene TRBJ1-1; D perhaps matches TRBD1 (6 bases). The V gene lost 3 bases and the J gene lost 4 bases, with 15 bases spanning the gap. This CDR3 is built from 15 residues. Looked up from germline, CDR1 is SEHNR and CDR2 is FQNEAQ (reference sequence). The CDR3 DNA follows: TGTGCCAGCAGCTTCGGGGGCGGTCCGACCACTGAAGCTTTCTTT. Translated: CASSFGGGPTTEAFF.

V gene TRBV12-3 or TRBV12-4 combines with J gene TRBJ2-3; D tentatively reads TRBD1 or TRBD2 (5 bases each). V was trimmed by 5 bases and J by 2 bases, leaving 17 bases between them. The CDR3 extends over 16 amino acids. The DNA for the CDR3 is TGTGCCAGCAGTGCTGGACGAGGGGCTCACACAGATACGCAGTATTTT. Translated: CASSAGRGAHTDTQYF.

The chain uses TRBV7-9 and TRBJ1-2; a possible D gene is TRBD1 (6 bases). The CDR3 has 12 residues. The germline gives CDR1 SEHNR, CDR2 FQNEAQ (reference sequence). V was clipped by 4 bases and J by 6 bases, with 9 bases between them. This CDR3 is CASSWGGNGYTF. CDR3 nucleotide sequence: TGTGCCAGCAGCTGGGGGGGCAATGGCTACACCTTC.

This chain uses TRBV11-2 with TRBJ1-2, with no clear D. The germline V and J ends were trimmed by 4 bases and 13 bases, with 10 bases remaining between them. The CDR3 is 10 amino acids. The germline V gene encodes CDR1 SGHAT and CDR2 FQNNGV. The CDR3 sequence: CASSSAHLTF. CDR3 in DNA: TGTGCCAGCAGCTCGGCACACCTCACCTTC.

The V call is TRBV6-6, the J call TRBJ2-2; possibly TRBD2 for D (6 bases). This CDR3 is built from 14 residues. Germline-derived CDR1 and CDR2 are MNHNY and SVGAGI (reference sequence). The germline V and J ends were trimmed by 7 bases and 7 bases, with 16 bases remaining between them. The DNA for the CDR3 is TGTGCCAGCACCGACGGCGTGACTAGCGGGGAGCTGTTTTTT. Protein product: CASTDGVTSGELFF.

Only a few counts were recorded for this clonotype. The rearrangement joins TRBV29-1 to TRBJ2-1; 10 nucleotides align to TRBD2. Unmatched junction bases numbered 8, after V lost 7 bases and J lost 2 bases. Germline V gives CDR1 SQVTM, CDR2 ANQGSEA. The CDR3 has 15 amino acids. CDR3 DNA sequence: TGCAGCGAGAGCGATCTAGCGGGGGCCTACAATGAGCAGTTCTTC. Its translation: CSESDLAGAYNEQFF.

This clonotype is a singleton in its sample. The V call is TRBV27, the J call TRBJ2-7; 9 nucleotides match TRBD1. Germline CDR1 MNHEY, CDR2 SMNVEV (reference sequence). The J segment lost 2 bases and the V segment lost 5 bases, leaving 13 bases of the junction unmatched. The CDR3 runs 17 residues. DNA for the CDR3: TGTGCCAGCAGTACGAGACAGGGGGGGGACGGGGCCTACGAGCAGTACTTC. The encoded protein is CASSTRQGGDGAYEQYF.

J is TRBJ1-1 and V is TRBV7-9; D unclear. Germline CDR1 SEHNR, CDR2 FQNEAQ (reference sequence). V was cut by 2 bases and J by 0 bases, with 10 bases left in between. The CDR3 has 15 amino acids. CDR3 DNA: TGTGCCAGCAGCTTACGATCAGGACTGAACACTGAAGCTTTCTTT. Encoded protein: CASSLRSGLNTEAFF.